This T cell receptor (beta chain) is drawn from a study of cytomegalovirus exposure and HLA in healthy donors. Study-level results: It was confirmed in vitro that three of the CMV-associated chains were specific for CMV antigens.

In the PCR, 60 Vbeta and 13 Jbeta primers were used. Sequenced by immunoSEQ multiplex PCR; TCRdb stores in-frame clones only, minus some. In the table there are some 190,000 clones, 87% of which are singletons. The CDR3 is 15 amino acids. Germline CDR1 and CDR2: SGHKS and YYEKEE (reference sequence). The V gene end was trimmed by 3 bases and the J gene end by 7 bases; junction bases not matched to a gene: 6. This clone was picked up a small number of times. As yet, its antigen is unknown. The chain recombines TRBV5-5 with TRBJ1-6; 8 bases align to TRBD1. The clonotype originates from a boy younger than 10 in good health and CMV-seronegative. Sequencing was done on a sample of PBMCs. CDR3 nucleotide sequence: TGTGCCAGCAGCTCGGACAGGGTTTCGAATTCACCCCTCCACTTT. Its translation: CASSSDRVSNSPLHF.